This is a list of T cell receptor beta chains from one sample in a study of CD8+ T cells in alopecia areata. TCRdb's copy holds only in-frame clones and misses some; the assay was immunoSEQ multiplex PCR. This table has 130,000 to 150,000 clones, about four fifths appearing once. The input for sequencing was CD8+ T cells sorted from blood, taken at week 4, from a patient treated with tofacitinib. The receptors here all came from a human donor with alopecia areata. CDR3s include the opening cysteine and the closing phenylalanine or tryptophan. The order of the fields is clone size, J gene, CDR3 length, D gene, V gene, CDR3 DNA, CDR3 protein. D genes are given only for firm matches. Some rows mark clone size as missing; the rest say once, few, many or name a class of expanded clone.

NA TRBJ2-7 16 NA TRBV5-1 TGCGCCAGCAGCCCCGAACCTAGCGCCGCGGACTCCGAGCAGTACTTC CASSPEPSAADSEQYF
NA TRBJ2-7 15 TRBD1 TRBV6-5 TGTGCCAGCAGTTACTCGAATGACAGGGGCTACGAGCAGTACTTC CASSYSNDRGYEQYF
NA TRBJ1-4 14 TRBD1 TRBV29-1 TGCAGCGTCTACGGACAGGGTACTAATGAAAAACTGTTTTTT CSVYGQGTNEKLFF
NA TRBJ2-3 15 NA TRBV27 TGTGCCAGCAGAGGAACGGGACTTCGCACAGATACGCAGTATTTT CASRGTGLRTDTQYF
once TRBJ1-2 14 NA TRBV10-2 TGCGCCAGCAGTGATTGGGCAGGGGATGATGGCTACACCTTC CASSDWAGDDGYTF
few TRBJ2-7 15 NA TRBV7-2 TGTGCCAGCAGCTTAGGTTTATATAACCTCTACGAGCAGTACTTC CASSLGLYNLYEQYF
once TRBJ2-7 12 NA TRBV29-1 TGCAGCGTTGAGCAGGGCCGCTTCGAGCAGTACTTC CSVEQGRFEQYF
NA TRBJ1-1 17 NA TRBV5-6 TGTGCCAGCAGCTTGGTATGGGCCCGAGACAGAAAAATTGAAGCTTTCTTT CASSLVWARDRKIEAFF
few TRBJ2-2 14 TRBD1 TRBV5-5 TGTGCCAGCAGCCAAGGGGGCGTTGCCGGGGAGCTGTTTTTT CASSQGGVAGELFF
NA TRBJ2-1 16 TRBD2 TRBV7-9 TGTGCCAGCAGCCTACTGACTAGCGGGATAGGGAATGAGCAGTTCTTC CASSLLTSGIGNEQFF
once TRBJ1-2 13 NA TRBV27 TGTGCCAGCAGCCCAGGGGTCTGGAGTGGCTACACCTTC CASSPGVWSGYTF
NA TRBJ2-6 17 NA TRBV4-2 TGTGCCAGCAGCCAATATGCCTCTGGGGCTGGGGCCAACGTCCTGACTTTC CASSQYASGAGANVLTF
NA TRBJ2-7 14 TRBD1 TRBV29-1 TGCAGCGTTATACCGGGACAGGGGGGCTACGAGCAGTACTTC CSVIPGQGGYEQYF
NA TRBJ2-6 15 NA TRBV4-3 TGCGCCAGCAGCCAAGATAACTCTGGGGCCAACGTCCTGACTTTC CASSQDNSGANVLTF
NA TRBJ2-3 18 TRBD2 TRBV9 TGTGCCAGCAGCGTAGACCCTTTAGCGGGGCGCCCCACAGATACGCAGTATTTT CASSVDPLAGRPTDTQYF
NA TRBJ2-1 11 NA TRBV29-1 TGCAGCGTTGAATACTACAATGAGCAGTTCTTC CSVEYYNEQFF
NA TRBJ2-1 13 NA TRBV19 TGTGCCAGTAGTCCCGGGGGTTACAATGAGCAGTTCTTC CASSPGGYNEQFF
NA TRBJ2-7 14 NA TRBV7-6 TGTGCCAGCAGCTTAGGGACAAGCTCCTACGAGCAGTACTTC CASSLGTSSYEQYF
NA TRBJ1-4 15 NA TRBV7-9 TGTGCCAGCAGCTTCGCCGGGACAACGGGTGAAAAACTGTTTTTT CASSFAGTTGEKLFF
NA TRBJ2-5 13 NA TRBV29-1 TGCAGCGTTGAAAGCGGACAGCAAGAAACCCAGTACTTC CSVESGQQETQYF
NA TRBJ2-7 14 NA TRBV5-1 TGCGCCAGCAGCTTTGAAGGGATCGGCTACGAGCAGTACTTC CASSFEGIGYEQYF
NA TRBJ1-1 14 TRBD1 TRBV7-2 TGTGCCAGCAGCTTTAACAGGGGTTGGACTGAAGCTTTCTTT CASSFNRGWTEAFF
NA TRBJ2-7 14 NA TRBV7-8 TGTGCCAGCAGCTTAGCAGGGACACCTATCGAGCAGTACTTC CASSLAGTPIEQYF
NA TRBJ2-7 16 TRBD1 TRBV5-4 TGTGCCAGCAGCACGGACCCGGGACAGCCTAACTACGAGCAGTACTTC CASSTDPGQPNYEQYF
NA TRBJ2-7 14 NA TRBV6-5 TGTGCCAGCAGTTTAGGAGCAACCTCCTACGAGCAGTACTTC CASSLGATSYEQYF
NA TRBJ2-1 14 NA TRBV7-6 TGTGCCAGCAGCTTAGCGGGAAGGGACAATGAGCAGTTCTTC CASSLAGRDNEQFF
NA TRBJ2-7 17 TRBD1 TRBV7-2 TGTGCCAGCAGCTTAGCGCGTGGGCAGGGGGCAGTCTACGAGCAGTACTTC CASSLARGQGAVYEQYF
NA TRBJ2-5 14 NA TRBV9 TGTGCCAGCAGCGTAGGCTCAGGCCAAGAGACCCAGTACTTC CASSVGSGQETQYF
NA TRBJ2-7 13 NA TRBV5-4 TGTGCCAGCAGCCGCGAAAGGGGTTACGAGCAGTACTTC CASSRERGYEQYF
NA TRBJ2-6 14 NA TRBV27 TGTGCCAGCACTATCACATCTGGGGCCAACGTCCTGACTTTC CASTITSGANVLTF
NA TRBJ2-7 17 TRBD1 TRBV11-1 TGTGCCAGCAGCCCCCGCTCCCCGGGACAGGGGACCTACGAGCAGTACTTC CASSPRSPGQGTYEQYF
NA TRBJ2-5 11 NA TRBV2 TGTGCCAGCAGTGAGGGTGGGACCCAGTACTTC CASSEGGTQYF
few TRBJ2-7 14 NA TRBV27 TGTGCCAGCAGCCGGACAGCCTCTCTGTACGAGCAGTACTTC CASSRTASLYEQYF
NA TRBJ2-6 13 NA TRBV27 TGTGCCAGCAGCCCCGGGGGGGCCAACGTCCTGACTTTC CASSPGGANVLTF
NA TRBJ2-3 17 TRBD2 TRBV13 TGTGCCAGCAGCGTCCGATCGGGCCAGCGGGGTCCAGATACGCAGTATTTT CASSVRSGQRGPDTQYF
NA TRBJ2-3 18 TRBD1 TRBV7-9 TGTGCCAGCAGCTTAGGATTCAAGGGGACAGGGCTCGGGGATACGCAGTATTTT CASSLGFKGTGLGDTQYF
NA TRBJ1-5 16 NA TRBV7-8 TGTGCCAGCAGCGCAGGACAGTCAACCGGAGGTCAGCCCCAGCATTTT CASSAGQSTGGQPQHF
NA TRBJ2-7 13 NA TRBV7-9 TGTGCCAGCAGCTTGGCCAGTAGCTACGAGCAGTACTTC CASSLASSYEQYF
NA TRBJ2-5 14 TRBD1 TRBV4-1 TGCGCCAGCAGCCAACCGGACAGGGAAGAGACCCAGTACTTC CASSQPDREETQYF
NA TRBJ1-1 13 NA TRBV4-1 TGCGCCAGCAGCCAAGTGACCTACACTGAAGCTTTCTTT CASSQVTYTEAFF
NA TRBJ2-5 18 TRBD1 TRBV7-8 TGTGCCAGCAGCTTAGAATTCTATTCGGGGACAGAACAAGAGACCCAGTACTTC CASSLEFYSGTEQETQYF
NA TRBJ1-2 16 NA TRBV5-6 TGTGCCAGCAGCTTGGTGAGGGGACTAGCTAACTATGGCTACACCTTC CASSLVRGLANYGYTF
few TRBJ2-7 12 NA TRBV7-8 TGTGCCAGCAGCTTAGGTGGGAGGGAGCAGTACTTC CASSLGGREQYF
few TRBJ2-2 12 NA TRBV29-1 TGCAGCGTTGTGTTGGGAACCGGGGAGCTGTTTTTT CSVVLGTGELFF
NA TRBJ2-7 15 NA TRBV10-3 TGTGCCATCAGTGAGTCGAGGGGAACAGCCTACGAGCAGTACTTC CAISESRGTAYEQYF